This T cell receptor (beta chain) was obtained from a study of T cell responses to AZD1222 COVID-19 vaccine. Study-level findings and limits: Only six or seven AZD1222 recipients were seropositive at baseline. The donor group comprised mostly white British people and more females; the analysis possibly underestimated clonal diversity.

Worth noting for this clone: Its target is unknown.

Germline V CDR1 and CDR2: LNHDA, SQIVND (reference sequence). This CDR3 contains 12 residues. V was cut by 6 bases and J by 4 bases, with 8 bases left in between. Some clones are missing from TCRdb's copy, which holds only in-frame ones; the method was immunoSEQ multiplex PCR. The table has roughly 70,000 clones, 86% seen once. This chain links TRBV19 with TRBJ2-3, with D possibly matching TRBD1 (5 bases). Sequencing used peripheral blood, obtained on day 0 of AZD1222 vaccination. This TCR derives from an adult in good health. The chain's CDR3 is CASRPGSDTQYF. As DNA, the CDR3 is TGTGCCAGTAGGCCAGGGTCAGATACGCAGTATTTT.